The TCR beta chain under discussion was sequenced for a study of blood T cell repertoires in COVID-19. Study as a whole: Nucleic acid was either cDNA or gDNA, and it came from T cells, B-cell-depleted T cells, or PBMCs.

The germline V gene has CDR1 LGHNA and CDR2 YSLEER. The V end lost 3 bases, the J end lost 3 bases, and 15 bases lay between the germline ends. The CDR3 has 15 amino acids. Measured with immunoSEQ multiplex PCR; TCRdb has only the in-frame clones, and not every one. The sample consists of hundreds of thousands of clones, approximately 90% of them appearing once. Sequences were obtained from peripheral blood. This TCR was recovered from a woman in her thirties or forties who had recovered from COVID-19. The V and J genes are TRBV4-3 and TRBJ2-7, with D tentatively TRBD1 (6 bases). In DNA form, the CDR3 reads TGCGCCAGCAGCCAGCAACCAGGGGCCCACTACGAGCAGTACTTC. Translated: CASSQQPGAHYEQYF.